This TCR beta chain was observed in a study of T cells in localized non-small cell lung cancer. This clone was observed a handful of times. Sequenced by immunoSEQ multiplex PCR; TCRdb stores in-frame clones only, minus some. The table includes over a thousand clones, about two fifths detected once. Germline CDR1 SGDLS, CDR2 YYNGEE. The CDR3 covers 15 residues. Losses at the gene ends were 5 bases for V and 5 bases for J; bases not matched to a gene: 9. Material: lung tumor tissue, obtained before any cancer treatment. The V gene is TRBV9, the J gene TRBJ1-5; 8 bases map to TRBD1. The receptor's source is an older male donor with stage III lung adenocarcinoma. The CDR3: CASSEDRDRDQPQHF. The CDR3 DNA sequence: TGTGCCAGCAGTGAGGACAGGGATCGGGATCAGCCCCAGCATTTT.